This is a list of T cell receptor beta chains from one sample in a study of T cells after yellow fever vaccination. TCRdb re-called the 5' RACE reads through MiXCR, storing one row per CDR3 protein. This repertoire shows 120,000 or so distinct CDR3 sequences, roughly 8.2% found once; its top ten account for about 40%. This material consisted of CD8+ T cells sorted from PBMCs, taken on the day of the yellow fever booster vaccination. All receptors derive from a man between 18 and 29 years old who received the YFV17D yellow fever vaccine. Both conserved end residues are part of each CDR3. D genes are given only for firm matches. Part of the rows lack a size; the others show once, few, many or a class for expanded clones.

D: .
J: TRBJ1-1
size: few
V: TRBV5-4
DNA: TGTGCCAGCAGCTTGGAGGGGGGCGGCACTGAAGCTTTCTTT
CDR3: CASSLEGGGTEAFF

D: TRBD2
J: TRBJ2-3
size: few
V: TRBV7-9
DNA: TGTGCCAGCAGCTCGAGCGCTACCCGGGACTACCGCACAGATACGCAGTATTTT
CDR3: CASSSSATRDYRTDTQYF

D: .
J: TRBJ1-2
size: .
V: TRBV27
DNA: TGTGCCAGCAGACTGGGCGCGGGGCCTTATGGCTACACCTTC
CDR3: CASRLGAGPYGYTF

D: .
J: TRBJ2-7
size: few
V: TRBV30
DNA: TGTGCCTGGAGCGGACCTAGGTCCTACGAGCAGTACTTC
CDR3: CAWSGPRSYEQYF

D: .
J: TRBJ1-2
size: .
V: TRBV25-1
DNA: TGTGCCAGCAGTGCAGGTGGGGGAGCCTATGGCTACACCTTC
CDR3: CASSAGGGAYGYTF

D: TRBD2
J: TRBJ2-5
size: .
V: TRBV6-2/TRBV6-3
DNA: TGTGCCAGCAGTACCGGGACTAGCATGGCACAAGAGACCCAGTACTTC
CDR3: CASSTGTSMAQETQYF

D: .
J: TRBJ2-1
size: .
V: TRBV6-5
DNA: TGTGCCAGCAGTTACGGAGCGGAAAATGAGCAGTTCTTC
CDR3: CASSYGAENEQFF

D: .
J: TRBJ2-3
size: many
V: TRBV20-1
DNA: TGCAGTGCCAGTCTCCCCCATAGCACAGATACGCAGTATTTT
CDR3: CSASLPHSTDTQYF

D: .
J: TRBJ1-6
size: .
V: TRBV13
DNA: TGTGCCAGCAGCCCGGGACCAGGGAATTCACCCCTCCACTTT
CDR3: CASSPGPGNSPLHF

D: TRBD2
J: TRBJ2-3
size: few
V: TRBV4-1
DNA: TGCGCCAGCAGCCACCGGGGACTAGCGGGCACAGATACGCAGTATTTT
CDR3: CASSHRGLAGTDTQYF

D: TRBD2
J: TRBJ2-3
size: .
V: TRBV27
DNA: TGTGCCAGCAGGGGTAGCGGGGGAAGGGATACGCAGTATTTT
CDR3: CASRGSGGRDTQYF